A selection of T cell receptor beta chains follows, all from one sample in a study of cytomegalovirus exposure and HLA in healthy donors. Clones were sequenced by immunoSEQ multiplex PCR, and TCRdb holds only the in-frame ones, with some missing. This sample has some 190,000 clones; 76% occur once, and the top ten carry under 2.5%. The sequenced material came from PBMCs. The receptor set was obtained from a woman younger than 45 in good health and CMV-seropositive. Both conserved end residues are part of each CDR3. Fields, in order: CDR3 length, V gene, J gene, clone size, D gene, CDR3 DNA, CDR3 protein. The D gene is left open where the match is weak. Expanded clones get a size class; other rows say once, few or many, or leave the size out.

len: 15; v_gene: TRBV18; j_gene: TRBJ2-3; abundance: -; d_gene: TRBD1; CDR3nt: TGTGCCAGCTCACCCCAGACAGGGGGCACAGATACGCAGTATTTT; CDR3aa: CASSPQTGGTDTQYF
len: 17; v_gene: TRBV5-4; j_gene: TRBJ2-5; abundance: -; d_gene: TRBD2; CDR3nt: TGTGCCAGCAGCTTGGGACTAGCGGGGGGTAGGTCGGAGACCCAGTACTTC; CDR3aa: CASSLGLAGGRSETQYF
len: 15; v_gene: TRBV2; j_gene: TRBJ1-5; abundance: -; d_gene: -; CDR3nt: TGTGCCAGCAGTGCCCAGGGGATAAGCAATCAGCCCCAGCATTTT; CDR3aa: CASSAQGISNQPQHF
len: 14; v_gene: TRBV7-2; j_gene: TRBJ2-7; abundance: -; d_gene: TRBD1; CDR3nt: TGTGCCAGCAGCCTCAGACAGGGGAACTACGAGCAGTACTTC; CDR3aa: CASSLRQGNYEQYF
len: 12; v_gene: TRBV30; j_gene: TRBJ1-2; abundance: few; d_gene: -; CDR3nt: TGTGCCTGGAGCGACTCATTCTCTGGCTACACCTTC; CDR3aa: CAWSDSFSGYTF
len: 14; v_gene: TRBV28; j_gene: TRBJ1-5; abundance: -; d_gene: -; CDR3nt: TGTGCCAGCAGTCCCGTCACAGATCATCAGCCCCAGCATTTT; CDR3aa: CASSPVTDHQPQHF
len: 14; v_gene: TRBV7-9; j_gene: TRBJ1-5; abundance: few; d_gene: -; CDR3nt: TGTTCCAGCAGCTTAGCAGGGGTACATCAGCCCCAGCATTTT; CDR3aa: CSSSLAGVHQPQHF
len: 12; v_gene: TRBV13; j_gene: TRBJ2-7; abundance: -; d_gene: -; CDR3nt: TGTGCCAGCAGTGGAGTAGCCTACGAGCAGTACTTC; CDR3aa: CASSGVAYEQYF
len: 11; v_gene: TRBV20-1; j_gene: TRBJ2-1; abundance: -; d_gene: TRBD2; CDR3nt: TGCAGTGCTCCCCGGGGGGAAGAGCAGTTCTTC; CDR3aa: CSAPRGEEQFF
len: 18; v_gene: TRBV10-1; j_gene: TRBJ2-2; abundance: -; d_gene: TRBD2; CDR3nt: TGCGCCAGCAGTGCCGGACTAGCGGGTCCCACAAACACCGGGGAGCTGTTTTTT; CDR3aa: CASSAGLAGPTNTGELFF
len: 17; v_gene: TRBV7-9; j_gene: TRBJ2-5; abundance: -; d_gene: -; CDR3nt: TGTGCCAGCAGCACACCTTGGGATGGGGGCGTAAGAGAGACCCAGTACTTC; CDR3aa: CASSTPWDGGVRETQYF
len: 12; v_gene: TRBV5-1; j_gene: TRBJ2-5; abundance: -; d_gene: -; CDR3nt: TGCGCCAGCAGCTTGAGGGGGGAGACCCAGTACTTC; CDR3aa: CASSLRGETQYF
len: 15; v_gene: TRBV18; j_gene: TRBJ1-2; abundance: -; d_gene: TRBD1; CDR3nt: TGTGCCAGCTCACCGGACAGGGTCCTATATGATGGCTACACCTTC; CDR3aa: CASSPDRVLYDGYTF
len: 14; v_gene: TRBV5-1; j_gene: TRBJ2-7; abundance: -; d_gene: -; CDR3nt: TGCGCCAGCAGCATGCGGACAGCTGCCTACGAGCAGTACTTC; CDR3aa: CASSMRTAAYEQYF
len: 14; v_gene: TRBV5-5; j_gene: TRBJ2-7; abundance: -; d_gene: -; CDR3nt: TGTGCCAGCAGCTGGGGGGGCGACCCCTACGAGCAGTACTTC; CDR3aa: CASSWGGDPYEQYF
len: 13; v_gene: TRBV5-4; j_gene: TRBJ1-6; abundance: -; d_gene: -; CDR3nt: TGTGCCAGCACCGGGCCGGGACATGGTTCCCTCCACTTT; CDR3aa: CASTGPGHGSLHF
len: 12; v_gene: TRBV5-6; j_gene: TRBJ1-3; abundance: -; d_gene: -; CDR3nt: TGTGCCAGCAGCTCGACAAGAAACACCATATATTTT; CDR3aa: CASSSTRNTIYF
len: 12; v_gene: TRBV19; j_gene: TRBJ1-3; abundance: once; d_gene: -; CDR3nt: TGTGCCAGTGGCTCCGGGGGAAACACCATATATTTT; CDR3aa: CASGSGGNTIYF
len: 17; v_gene: TRBV9; j_gene: TRBJ2-3; abundance: -; d_gene: TRBD2; CDR3nt: TGTGCCAGCAGCGCCCCTCGAGGGCGGGGGGGAGGAGATACGCAGTATTTT; CDR3aa: CASSAPRGRGGGDTQYF
len: 18; v_gene: TRBV11-3; j_gene: TRBJ1-2; abundance: -; d_gene: TRBD1; CDR3nt: TGTGCCAGCAGCTTATCCGTAACCGACAGGGCCTTAGGCTATGGCTACACCTTC; CDR3aa: CASSLSVTDRALGYGYTF
len: 14; v_gene: TRBV10-3; j_gene: TRBJ2-7; abundance: -; d_gene: -; CDR3nt: TGTGCCATCAGAGGTGCCGGGAGCTCCTACGAGCAGTACTTC; CDR3aa: CAIRGAGSSYEQYF
len: 12; v_gene: TRBV7-9; j_gene: TRBJ1-4; abundance: -; d_gene: -; CDR3nt: TGTGCCAGCAGCCCGCAGGGCGGAAAACTGTTTTTT; CDR3aa: CASSPQGGKLFF
len: 14; v_gene: TRBV5-1; j_gene: TRBJ1-1; abundance: -; d_gene: TRBD1; CDR3nt: TGCGCCAGCAGCTGGGGGGACAGGGGAACTGAAGCTTTCTTT; CDR3aa: CASSWGDRGTEAFF
len: 13; v_gene: TRBV7-3; j_gene: TRBJ2-7; abundance: -; d_gene: -; CDR3nt: TGTGCCAGCAGCCTCTCCTCCTCCTACGAGCAGTACTTC; CDR3aa: CASSLSSSYEQYF
len: 13; v_gene: TRBV28; j_gene: TRBJ1-4; abundance: once; d_gene: -; CDR3nt: TGTGCCAGCAGTTATCCGGGACAAGCAAAACTGTTTTTT; CDR3aa: CASSYPGQAKLFF
len: 16; v_gene: TRBV28; j_gene: TRBJ1-6; abundance: -; d_gene: TRBD1; CDR3nt: TGTGCCAGCAGTTTAGTTGGGGGGACAGCGGTTTCACCCCTCCACTTT; CDR3aa: CASSLVGGTAVSPLHF
len: 18; v_gene: TRBV4-1; j_gene: TRBJ2-1; abundance: -; d_gene: -; CDR3nt: TGCGCCAGCAGCTCCAGGACCACCAGGGAAAGCTCCTACAATGAGCAGTTCTTC; CDR3aa: CASSSRTTRESSYNEQFF
len: 13; v_gene: TRBV5-4; j_gene: TRBJ1-2; abundance: -; d_gene: TRBD1; CDR3nt: TGTGCCAGCAGCGTCACAGGGGTATCTGGCTACACCTTC; CDR3aa: CASSVTGVSGYTF
len: 15; v_gene: TRBV9; j_gene: TRBJ2-7; abundance: -; d_gene: -; CDR3nt: TGTGCCAGCAGCGTGGGGGACTCCAGCTCCTACGAGCAGTACTTC; CDR3aa: CASSVGDSSSYEQYF
len: 16; v_gene: TRBV7-2; j_gene: TRBJ2-7; abundance: -; d_gene: TRBD2; CDR3nt: TGTGCCAGCGCCCCCATGTCCCTAGCGGCTTTTTACGAGCAGTACTTC; CDR3aa: CASAPMSLAAFYEQYF
len: 16; v_gene: TRBV11-3; j_gene: TRBJ2-5; abundance: few; d_gene: TRBD2; CDR3nt: TGTGCCAGCAGCTCCCCGATAGCGGGGGGGCAAGAGACCCAGTACTTC; CDR3aa: CASSSPIAGGQETQYF
len: 17; v_gene: TRBV7-5; j_gene: TRBJ2-1; abundance: -; d_gene: -; CDR3nt: TGTGCCAGAAGCCCTCTTGGACTAGCGGGTTTAAGGGATGAGCAGTTCTTC; CDR3aa: CARSPLGLAGLRDEQFF
len: 12; v_gene: TRBV28; j_gene: TRBJ2-1; abundance: -; d_gene: TRBD1; CDR3nt: TGTGCCAGCAGTACGACAGGGGTCTCACAGTTCTTC; CDR3aa: CASSTTGVSQFF
len: 13; v_gene: TRBV6-1; j_gene: TRBJ1-6; abundance: few; d_gene: -; CDR3nt: TGTGCCAGCAGTGAAAGAGTTAGTTCACCCCTCCACTTT; CDR3aa: CASSERVSSPLHF
len: 16; v_gene: TRBV4-3; j_gene: TRBJ2-1; abundance: -; d_gene: TRBD2; CDR3nt: TGCGCCAGCAGCCAAGAGGGCGGGGGAAACTACAATGAGCAGTTCTTC; CDR3aa: CASSQEGGGNYNEQFF
len: 12; v_gene: TRBV19; j_gene: TRBJ1-5; abundance: -; d_gene: -; CDR3nt: TGTGCCAGTTCCCCCCGGAGTCAGCCCCAGCATTTT; CDR3aa: CASSPRSQPQHF
len: 16; v_gene: TRBV19; j_gene: TRBJ2-2; abundance: -; d_gene: TRBD2; CDR3nt: TGTGCCAGTAGTGCCGCCGGACTAGCGTACACCGGGGAGCTGTTTTTT; CDR3aa: CASSAAGLAYTGELFF
len: 12; v_gene: TRBV19; j_gene: TRBJ1-5; abundance: -; d_gene: -; CDR3nt: TGTGCCAGCGAGCAGGGATATCAGCCCCAGCATTTT; CDR3aa: CASEQGYQPQHF
len: 16; v_gene: TRBV18; j_gene: TRBJ2-7; abundance: -; d_gene: TRBD2; CDR3nt: TGTGCCAGCTCACCAGGGCAGCGGGGTGGCTCCTACGAGCAGTACTTC; CDR3aa: CASSPGQRGGSYEQYF
len: 17; v_gene: TRBV11-2; j_gene: TRBJ2-3; abundance: -; d_gene: TRBD1; CDR3nt: TGTGCCAGCAGCCCATTAGGACAGGGGGCTTCCACAGATACGCAGTATTTT; CDR3aa: CASSPLGQGASTDTQYF
len: 13; v_gene: TRBV5-4; j_gene: TRBJ2-3; abundance: -; d_gene: -; CDR3nt: TGTGCCAGCAGACGGACAGGCACAGATACGCAGTATTTT; CDR3aa: CASRRTGTDTQYF
len: 14; v_gene: TRBV5-1; j_gene: TRBJ1-6; abundance: -; d_gene: TRBD1; CDR3nt: TGCGCCAGCAGCGCAAGGACAGGGGGCGAGGCCCTCCACTTT; CDR3aa: CASSARTGGEALHF
len: 14; v_gene: TRBV5-1; j_gene: TRBJ1-4; abundance: -; d_gene: -; CDR3nt: TGCGCCAGCAGACAGGACGGGAGTAATGAAAAACTGTTTTTT; CDR3aa: CASRQDGSNEKLFF
len: 15; v_gene: TRBV7-3; j_gene: TRBJ2-7; abundance: -; d_gene: TRBD1; CDR3nt: TGTGCCAGCAGCCAACAGGGGGGCGCGTCCTACGAGCAGTACTTC; CDR3aa: CASSQQGGASYEQYF
len: 14; v_gene: TRBV7-9; j_gene: TRBJ1-2; abundance: -; d_gene: TRBD1; CDR3nt: TGTGCCAGCAGCCCCGACGACAGGGTCTATGGCTACACCTTC; CDR3aa: CASSPDDRVYGYTF
len: 16; v_gene: TRBV7-9; j_gene: TRBJ1-1; abundance: -; d_gene: TRBD1; CDR3nt: TGTGCCAGCAGCCCCCGCGGGACAGCACAGAACACTGAAGCTTTCTTT; CDR3aa: CASSPRGTAQNTEAFF
len: 14; v_gene: TRBV6-6; j_gene: TRBJ2-1; abundance: -; d_gene: TRBD2; CDR3nt: TGTGCCTCCGGGCTAGCGGGGGGGTTAGATGAGCAGTTCTTC; CDR3aa: CASGLAGGLDEQFF
len: 15; v_gene: TRBV30; j_gene: TRBJ2-1; abundance: few; d_gene: -; CDR3nt: TGTGCCTCGGTTCCCTCCAGGGGAATTAACAATGAGCAGTTCTTC; CDR3aa: CASVPSRGINNEQFF
len: 16; v_gene: TRBV28; j_gene: TRBJ2-7; abundance: -; d_gene: TRBD1; CDR3nt: TGTGCCAGCAGTTTACCGGGGACAGGGGACTCCTACGAGCAGTACTTC; CDR3aa: CASSLPGTGDSYEQYF
len: 17; v_gene: TRBV18; j_gene: TRBJ2-1; abundance: -; d_gene: TRBD1; CDR3nt: TGTGCCAGCTCACTAAAGCCCGGGACAGGGGAGGTCAATGAGCAGTTCTTC; CDR3aa: CASSLKPGTGEVNEQFF
len: 16; v_gene: TRBV5-1; j_gene: TRBJ2-2; abundance: few; d_gene: TRBD1; CDR3nt: TGCGCCAGCAGCTGGACAGGGGCCCCTAACACCGGGGAGCTGTTTTTT; CDR3aa: CASSWTGAPNTGELFF
len: 14; v_gene: TRBV7-8; j_gene: TRBJ2-1; abundance: -; d_gene: -; CDR3nt: TGTGCCAGCAGCTTAGTACAGGGTTCTAGTGAGCAGTTCTTC; CDR3aa: CASSLVQGSSEQFF